Shown below are 14 T cell receptor beta chains from a single sample sequenced in a study of cytomegalovirus exposure and HLA in healthy donors. Primers included in the PCR were 60 Vbeta and 13 Jbeta primers. Only in-frame clones appear in the TCRdb table, and some are missing; sequencing was by immunoSEQ multiplex PCR. Found here are approximately 300,000 clones, 80% of them singletons; the top ten hold roughly 0.31%. Specimen: PBMCs. All receptors derive from a girl aged 2 to 9 in good health and CMV-seronegative.

This chain links TRBV7-2 with TRBJ1-5, with TRBD1 matching 7 bases. The CDR3 length is 15 residues. Looked up from germline, CDR1 is SGHTA and CDR2 is FQGNSA. V lost 2 bases to trimming and J lost 7 bases; unmatched junction nucleotides: 8. The CDR3 region is CASSLRQGSGQPQHF. CDR3 coding DNA: TGTGCCAGCAGCTTACGACAGGGTTCAGGGCAGCCCCAGCATTTT.

This chain's CDR3 is CASSQEGYKLAGASTDTQYF. The DNA of the CDR3 is TGCGCCAGCAGCCAAGAGGGTTATAAACTAGCGGGGGCTAGCACAGATACGCAGTATTTT. The chain has TRBV4-1 and TRBJ2-3, with 11 bases that match TRBD2. Per germline, CDR1 MGHRA and CDR2 YSYEKL. V dropped 0 bases and J dropped 0; count of bases not matched to a gene: 11. This CDR3 contains 20 residues.

Remarks on this clone: Additional DNA sequences in this sample encode the identical CDR3. The V call is TRBV5-1, the J call TRBJ2-7; TRBD1 agrees at 8 bases. Germline V gene sequence: CDR1 SGHRS, CDR2 YFSETQ. The CDR3 runs 15 residues. Trimming cost V 0 bases and J 2 bases; bases outside gene matches: 4. CDR3 residues: CASSLGGTGTYEQYF. CDR3 sequence (DNA): TGCGCCAGCAGCTTGGGCGGGACAGGAACCTACGAGCAGTACTTC. The whole variable domain, remainder taken from reference TRBV5-1 and TRBJ2-7, is KAGVTQTPRYLIKTRGQQVTLSCSPISGHRSVSWYQQTPGQGLQFLFEYFSETQRNKGNFPGRFSGRQFSNSRSEMNVSTLELGDSALYLCASSLGGTGTYEQYFGPGTRLTVT.

Concerning this clone itself: At one end the junction does not follow the germline gene, possibly because of a read error. This rearrangement joins TRBV7-9 to TRBJ2-2, with D hard to call. The CDR3 loop spans 13 amino acids. Germline assignment: CDR1 SEHNR and CDR2 FQNEAQ (reference sequence). CDR3 sequence (DNA): TGTTCCAGCAGCTTAGTTGGCTCCGGGGAGCTGTTTTTT. Its protein is CSSSLVGSGELFF.

The genes are TRBV28 and TRBJ2-5; 9 nucleotides agree with TRBD2. The CDR3 has 15 residues. Germline V gene data show CDR1 as MDHEN and CDR2 as SYDVKM. Trimming at V came to 6 bases and at J to 0 bases, leaving 5 bases not matched to a gene. The CDR3 region is CASSGLAQHQETQYF. CDR3 coding DNA: TGTGCCAGCAGCGGACTAGCGCAACACCAAGAGACCCAGTACTTC.

V is TRBV7-9 and J is TRBJ1-1; TRBD1 agrees at 9 bases. V trimming: 6 bases; J trimming: 7 bases; junction bases outside the gene matches: 9. Germline loops: CDR1 SEHNR, CDR2 FQNEAQ (reference sequence). This CDR3 comprises 14 residues. The CDR3 sequence is CASRSSGQGNEAFF. The CDR3 DNA follows: TGTGCCAGCAGGTCATCGGGACAGGGCAATGAAGCTTTCTTT.

This clone was detected once. The chain carries TRBV6-5 and TRBJ2-5, with D perhaps TRBD2 (5 bases). The end of the DNA aligns better with TRBJ2-7, so the J call may be wrong. The CDR3 sequence is 13 residues long. Looked up from germline, CDR1 is MNHEY and CDR2 is SVGAGI. This CDR3 reads CASTDGDSVEQYF. For the CDR3, the DNA is TGTGCCAGCACTGATGGGGATAGCGTCGAGCAGTACTTC.

CDR3 DNA sequence: TGTGCCAGCTCCCAGACAGGGATTCTGTACGAGCAGTACTTC. Translated, it gives CASSQTGILYEQYF. V gene TRBV18 combines with J gene TRBJ2-7, with 7 bases aligning to TRBD1. Germline CDR1 and CDR2: KGHSH and LQKENI. The junction had 9 bases not matched to a gene; V was cut back by 6 bases and J by 4 bases. CDR3 length: 14 residues.

This rearrangement joins TRBV7-6 to TRBJ2-7; the match to TRBD2 covers 7 bases. V gave up 1 base and J gave up 0 bases; unmatched junction bases: 3. The CDR3 runs 15 residues. Germline V gene data show CDR1 as SGHVS and CDR2 as FNYEAQ. CDR3: CASSLGGGSSYEQYF. CDR3 sequence (DNA): TGTGCCAGCAGCTTAGGGGGCGGGAGCTCCTACGAGCAGTACTTC.

The rearrangement links TRBV29-1 to TRBJ1-3; 9 bases are shared with TRBD1. Germline V lookup: CDR1 SQVTM, CDR2 ANQGSEA. This CDR3 has 20 amino acids. Trimming cost V 2 bases and J 0 bases; bases outside gene matches: 17. Written as DNA, the CDR3 is TGCAGCGTTGAAAACCTGGGGACAGGGACCTTCCTTCCCTCTGGAAACACCATATATTTT. It is translated as CSVENLGTGTFLPSGNTIYF.

The J gene is TRBJ1-5, the V gene TRBV19; D might be TRBD1 (6 bases). V was pared by 4 bases and J by 4 bases, with 20 bases between. The CDR3 contains 17 residues. The V gene's germline CDR1 is LNHDA and CDR2 SQIVND (reference sequence). CDR3 sequence reads: CASSKVYRAGDNQPQHF. The CDR3, as DNA: TGTGCCAGTAGTAAGGTTTATAGGGCAGGGGATAATCAGCCCCAGCATTTT.

V usage is TRBV27 and J usage is TRBJ1-2; D not certain. Germline CDR1 and CDR2: MNHEY and SMNVEV (reference sequence). The CDR3 consists of 15 residues. V was cut by 6 bases and J by 8 bases, with 22 bases left in between. The CDR3 DNA reads TGTGCCAGCAGCCCCACCCCGGAGATTTATCGCGGCTACACCTTC. Encoded protein: CASSPTPEIYRGYTF.

This clone was seen a handful of times. This chain links TRBV5-1 with TRBJ1-3; D gene unclear. V was cut by 1 base and J by 0 bases, with 11 bases left in between. The CDR3 spans 16 residues. CDR1 is SGHRS and CDR2 is YFSETQ in the germline V gene. The CDR3 here is CASSLIPGLSGNTIYF. DNA of the CDR3: TGCGCCAGCAGCTTGATCCCAGGTCTCTCTGGAAACACCATATATTTT. Complete variable domain (other parts from reference TRBV5-1 and TRBJ1-3): KAGVTQTPRYLIKTRGQQVTLSCSPISGHRSVSWYQQTPGQGLQFLFEYFSETQRNKGNFPGRFSGRQFSNSRSEMNVSTLELGDSALYLCASSLIPGLSGNTIYFGEGSWLTVV.

The V call is TRBV9, the J call TRBJ2-5; 8 bases map to TRBD1. The J call could be wrong; TRBJ2-7 is a better fit for the DNA end. The CDR3 length is 14 residues. Germline CDR1 and CDR2: SGDLS and YYNGEE. In nucleotides, the CDR3 is TGTGCCAGCAGCGTGGGACAGGTTCCCTACGAGCAGTACTTC. Translating gives CASSVGQVPYEQYF.